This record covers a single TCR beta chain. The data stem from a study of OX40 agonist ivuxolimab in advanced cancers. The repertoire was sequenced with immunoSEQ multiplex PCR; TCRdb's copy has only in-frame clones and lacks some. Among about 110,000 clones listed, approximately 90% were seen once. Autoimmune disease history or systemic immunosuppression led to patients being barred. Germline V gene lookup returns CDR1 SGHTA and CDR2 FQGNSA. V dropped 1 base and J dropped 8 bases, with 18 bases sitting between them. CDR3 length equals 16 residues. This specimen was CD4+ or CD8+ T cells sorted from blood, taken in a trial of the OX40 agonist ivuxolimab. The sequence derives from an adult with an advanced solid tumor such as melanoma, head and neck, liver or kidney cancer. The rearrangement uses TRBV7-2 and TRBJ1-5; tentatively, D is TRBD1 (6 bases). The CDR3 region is CASSLDWTALGEPQHF. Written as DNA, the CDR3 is TGTGCCAGCAGCTTAGATTGGACAGCCCTGGGTGAGCCCCAGCATTTT. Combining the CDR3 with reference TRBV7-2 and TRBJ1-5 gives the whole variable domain GAGVSQSPSNKVTEKGKDVELRCDPISGHTALYWYRQSLGQGLEFLIYFQGNSAPDKSGLPSDRFSAERTGGSVSTLTIQRTQQEDSAVYLCASSLDWTALGEPQHFGDGTRLSIL.